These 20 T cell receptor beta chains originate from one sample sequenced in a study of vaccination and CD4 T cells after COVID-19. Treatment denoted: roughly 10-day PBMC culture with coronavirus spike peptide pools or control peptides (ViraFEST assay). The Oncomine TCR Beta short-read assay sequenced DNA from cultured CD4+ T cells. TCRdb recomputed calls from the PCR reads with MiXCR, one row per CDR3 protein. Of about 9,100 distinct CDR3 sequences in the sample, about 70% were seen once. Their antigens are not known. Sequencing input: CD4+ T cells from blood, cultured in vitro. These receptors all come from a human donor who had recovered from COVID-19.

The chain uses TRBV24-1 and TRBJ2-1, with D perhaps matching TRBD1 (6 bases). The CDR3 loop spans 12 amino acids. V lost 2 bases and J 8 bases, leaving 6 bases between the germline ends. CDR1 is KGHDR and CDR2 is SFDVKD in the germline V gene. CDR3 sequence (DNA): TGTGCCACCAGTGATTACAGGGATGAGCAGTTCTTC. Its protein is CATSDYRDEQFF.

The CDR3 region has the DNA TGTGCCAGCAGTGTTTTAGGGCCCAATCAGCCCCAGCATTTT. This translates into CASSVLGPNQPQHF. The chain carries TRBV2 and TRBJ1-5; D is uncertain. Trimming left V 4 bases short and J 3 bases short, with 10 bases between. The CDR3 sequence is 14 residues long. Germline V CDR1 and CDR2: SNHLY, FYNNEI.

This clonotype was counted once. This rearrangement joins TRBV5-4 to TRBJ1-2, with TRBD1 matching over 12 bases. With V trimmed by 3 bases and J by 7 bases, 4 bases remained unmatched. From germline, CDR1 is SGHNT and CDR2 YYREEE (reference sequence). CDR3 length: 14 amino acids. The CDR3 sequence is CASSSGQGAGGYTF. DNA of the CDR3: TGTGCCAGCAGCTCGGGACAGGGGGCTGGTGGCTACACCTTC.

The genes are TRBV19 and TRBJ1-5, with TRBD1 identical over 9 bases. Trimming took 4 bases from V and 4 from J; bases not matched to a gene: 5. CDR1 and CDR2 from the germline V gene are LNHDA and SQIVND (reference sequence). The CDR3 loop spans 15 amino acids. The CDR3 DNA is TGTGCCAGTAGTAGGACAGGGGAGTTGAATCAGCCCCAGCATTTT. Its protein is CASSRTGELNQPQHF.

The CDR3 sequence: CAWSHRTEVNYGYTF. The DNA of the CDR3 is TGTGCCTGGAGTCACAGGACGGAGGTAAACTATGGCTACACCTTC. The V call is TRBV30, the J call TRBJ1-2; D is possibly TRBD1 (5 bases). Trimming stripped 2 bases from V and 2 bases from J, with 15 bases between. Germline CDR1 GTSNPN, CDR2 SVGIG (reference sequence). CDR3 length: 15 amino acids.

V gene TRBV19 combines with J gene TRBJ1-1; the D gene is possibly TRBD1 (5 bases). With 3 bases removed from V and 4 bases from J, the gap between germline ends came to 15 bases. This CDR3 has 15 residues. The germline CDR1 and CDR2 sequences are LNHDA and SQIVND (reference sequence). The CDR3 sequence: CASSIYQGIVTEAFF. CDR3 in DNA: TGTGCCAGTAGTATCTACCAGGGTATTGTCACTGAAGCTTTCTTT.

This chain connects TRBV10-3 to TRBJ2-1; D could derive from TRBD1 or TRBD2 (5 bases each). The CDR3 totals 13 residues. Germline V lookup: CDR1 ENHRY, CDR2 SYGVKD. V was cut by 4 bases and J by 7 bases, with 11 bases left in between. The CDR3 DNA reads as TGTGCCATCAGTGGAGGCAGGGAGAATGAGCAGTTCTTC. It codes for CAISGGRENEQFF.

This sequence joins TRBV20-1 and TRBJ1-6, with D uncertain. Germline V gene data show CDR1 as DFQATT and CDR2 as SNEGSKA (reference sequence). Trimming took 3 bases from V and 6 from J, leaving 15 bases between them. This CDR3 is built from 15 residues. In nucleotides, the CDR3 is TGCAGTGCTAGCAGACCCCCTCCGTCTAATTCACCCCTCCACTTT. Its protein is CSASRPPPSNSPLHF.

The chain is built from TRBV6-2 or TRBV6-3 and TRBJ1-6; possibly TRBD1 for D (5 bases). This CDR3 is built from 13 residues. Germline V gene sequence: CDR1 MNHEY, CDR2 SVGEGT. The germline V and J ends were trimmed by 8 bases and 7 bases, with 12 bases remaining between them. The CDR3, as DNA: TGTGCCAGCGCGGGACTCAGAAATTCACCCCTCCACTTT. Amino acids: CASAGLRNSPLHF.

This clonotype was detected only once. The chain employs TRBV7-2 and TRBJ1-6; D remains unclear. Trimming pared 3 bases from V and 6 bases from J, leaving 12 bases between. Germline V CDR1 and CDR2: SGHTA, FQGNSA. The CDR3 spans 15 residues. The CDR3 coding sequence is TGTGCCAGCAGCTTTTCGAACGGTGCTAATTCACCCCTCCACTTT. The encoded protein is CASSFSNGANSPLHF. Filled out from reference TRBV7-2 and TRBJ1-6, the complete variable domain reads GAGVSQSPSNKVTEKGKDVELRCDPISGHTALYWYRQSLGQGLEFLIYFQGNSAPDKSGLPSDRFSAERTGGSVSTLTIQRTQQEDSAVYLCASSFSNGANSPLHFGNGTRLTVT.

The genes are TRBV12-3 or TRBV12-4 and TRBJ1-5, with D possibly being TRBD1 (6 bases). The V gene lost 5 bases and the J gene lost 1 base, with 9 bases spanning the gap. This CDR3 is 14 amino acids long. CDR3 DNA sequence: TGTGCCAGCAGTCCCCAGGGGAGCAATCAGCCCCAGCATTTT. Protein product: CASSPQGSNQPQHF.

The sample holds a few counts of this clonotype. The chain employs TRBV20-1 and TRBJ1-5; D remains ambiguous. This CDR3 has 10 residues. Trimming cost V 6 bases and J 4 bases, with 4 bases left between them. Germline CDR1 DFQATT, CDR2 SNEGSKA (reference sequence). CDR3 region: CSAGNQPQHF. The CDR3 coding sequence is TGCAGTGCGGGAAATCAGCCCCAGCATTTT.

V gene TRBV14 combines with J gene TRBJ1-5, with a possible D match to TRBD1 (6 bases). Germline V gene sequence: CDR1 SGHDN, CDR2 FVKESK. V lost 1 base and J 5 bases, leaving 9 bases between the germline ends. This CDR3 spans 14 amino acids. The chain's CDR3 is CASSQGRGDQPQHF. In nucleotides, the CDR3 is TGTGCCAGCAGCCAAGGCAGGGGAGATCAGCCCCAGCATTTT.

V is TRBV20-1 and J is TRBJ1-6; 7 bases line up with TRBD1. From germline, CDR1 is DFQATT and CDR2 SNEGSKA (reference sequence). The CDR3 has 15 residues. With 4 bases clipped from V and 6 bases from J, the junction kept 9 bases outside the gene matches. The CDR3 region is CSAMRQGGTNSPLHF. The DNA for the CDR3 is TGCAGTGCTATGAGACAGGGTGGGACTAATTCACCCCTCCACTTT.

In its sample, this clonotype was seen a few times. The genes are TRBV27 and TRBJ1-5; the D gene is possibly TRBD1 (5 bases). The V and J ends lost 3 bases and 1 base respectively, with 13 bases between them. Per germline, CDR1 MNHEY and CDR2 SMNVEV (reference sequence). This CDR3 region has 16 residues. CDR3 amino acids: CASSLAAGTSNQPQHF. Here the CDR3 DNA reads TGTGCCAGCAGTTTGGCGGCAGGGACGAGCAATCAGCCCCAGCATTTT.

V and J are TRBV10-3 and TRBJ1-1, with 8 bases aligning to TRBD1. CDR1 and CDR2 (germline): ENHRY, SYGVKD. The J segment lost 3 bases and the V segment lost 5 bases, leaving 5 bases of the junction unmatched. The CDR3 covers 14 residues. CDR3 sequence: CAISTTGVDTEAFF. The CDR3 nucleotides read TGTGCCATCAGTACGACAGGGGTGGACACTGAAGCTTTCTTT.

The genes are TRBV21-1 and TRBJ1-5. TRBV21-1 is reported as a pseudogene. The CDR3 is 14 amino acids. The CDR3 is CASSPHWGNQPQHF. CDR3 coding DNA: TGTGCCAGCAGCCCGCACTGGGGCAATCAGCCCCAGCATTTT.

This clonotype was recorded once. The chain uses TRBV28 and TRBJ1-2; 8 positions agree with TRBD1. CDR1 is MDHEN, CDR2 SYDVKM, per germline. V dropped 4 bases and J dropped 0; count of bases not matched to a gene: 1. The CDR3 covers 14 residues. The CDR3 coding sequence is TGTGCCAGCAGTTCGACAGGGGCTAACTATGGCTACACCTTC. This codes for CASSSTGANYGYTF.

The CDR3 loop reads CAISDYGRRDTQYF. The CDR3 bases are TGTGCCATCAGTGATTACGGACGGAGAGATACGCAGTATTTT. The chain joins TRBV10-3 to TRBJ2-3, with D hard to call. Deletions cut 3 bases from V and 5 bases from J, with 12 bases between. The germline gives CDR1 ENHRY, CDR2 SYGVKD. This CDR3 contains 14 residues.

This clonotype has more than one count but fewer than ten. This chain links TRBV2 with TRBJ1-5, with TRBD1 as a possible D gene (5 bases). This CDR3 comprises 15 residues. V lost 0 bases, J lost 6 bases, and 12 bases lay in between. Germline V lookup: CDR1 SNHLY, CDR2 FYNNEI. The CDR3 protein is CASSEARRGVQPQHF. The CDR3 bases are TGTGCCAGCAGTGAAGCGCGGCGGGGGGTTCAGCCCCAGCATTTT.